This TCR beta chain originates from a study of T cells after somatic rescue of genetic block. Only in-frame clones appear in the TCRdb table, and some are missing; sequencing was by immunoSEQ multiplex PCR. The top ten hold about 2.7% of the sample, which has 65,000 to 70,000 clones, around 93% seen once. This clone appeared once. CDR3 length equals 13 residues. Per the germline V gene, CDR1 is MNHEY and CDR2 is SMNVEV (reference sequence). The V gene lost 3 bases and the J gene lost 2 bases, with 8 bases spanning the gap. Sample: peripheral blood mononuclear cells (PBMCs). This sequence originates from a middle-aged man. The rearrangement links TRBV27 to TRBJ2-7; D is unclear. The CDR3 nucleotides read TGTGCCAGCAGTTTTAACAGCCCCTACGAGCAGTACTTC. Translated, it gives CASSFNSPYEQYF.